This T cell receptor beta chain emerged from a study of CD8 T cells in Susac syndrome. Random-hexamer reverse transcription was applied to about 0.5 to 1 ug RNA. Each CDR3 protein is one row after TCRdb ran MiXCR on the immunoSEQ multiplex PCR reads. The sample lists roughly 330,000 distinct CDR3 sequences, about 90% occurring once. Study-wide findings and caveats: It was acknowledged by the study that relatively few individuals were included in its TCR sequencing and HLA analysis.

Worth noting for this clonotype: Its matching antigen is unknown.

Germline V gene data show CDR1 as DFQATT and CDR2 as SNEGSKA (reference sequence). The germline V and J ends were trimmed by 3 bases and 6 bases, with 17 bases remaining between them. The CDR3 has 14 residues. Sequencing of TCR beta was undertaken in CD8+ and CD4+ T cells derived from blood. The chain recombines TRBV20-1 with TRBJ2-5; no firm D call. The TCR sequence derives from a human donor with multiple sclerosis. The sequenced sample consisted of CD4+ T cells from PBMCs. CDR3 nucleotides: TGCAGTGCTAGCCCTCCCACGGAAACGCAGACCCAGTACTTC. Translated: CSASPPTETQTQYF.